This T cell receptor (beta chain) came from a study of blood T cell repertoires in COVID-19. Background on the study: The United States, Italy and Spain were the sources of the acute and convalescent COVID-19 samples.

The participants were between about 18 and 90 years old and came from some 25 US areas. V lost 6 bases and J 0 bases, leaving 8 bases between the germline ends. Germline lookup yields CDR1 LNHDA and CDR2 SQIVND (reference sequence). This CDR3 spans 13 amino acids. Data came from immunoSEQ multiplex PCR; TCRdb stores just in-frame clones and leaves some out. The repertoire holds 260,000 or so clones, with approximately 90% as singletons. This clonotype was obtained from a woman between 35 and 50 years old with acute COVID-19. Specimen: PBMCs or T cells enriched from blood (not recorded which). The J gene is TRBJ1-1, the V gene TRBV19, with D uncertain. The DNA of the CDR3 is TGTGCCAGTAGGCAGACACTGAACACTGAAGCTTTCTTT. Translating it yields CASRQTLNTEAFF.